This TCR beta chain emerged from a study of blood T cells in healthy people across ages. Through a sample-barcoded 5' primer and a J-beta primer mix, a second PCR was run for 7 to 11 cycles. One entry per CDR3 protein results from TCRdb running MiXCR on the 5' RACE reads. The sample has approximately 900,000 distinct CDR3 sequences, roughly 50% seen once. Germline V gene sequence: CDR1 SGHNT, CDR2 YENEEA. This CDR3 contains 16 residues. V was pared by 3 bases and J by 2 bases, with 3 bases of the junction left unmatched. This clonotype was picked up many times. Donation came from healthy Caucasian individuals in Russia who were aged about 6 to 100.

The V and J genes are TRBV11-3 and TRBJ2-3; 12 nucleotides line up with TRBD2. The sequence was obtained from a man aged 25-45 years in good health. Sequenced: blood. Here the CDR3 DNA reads TGTGCCAGCAGCTTCCTAGCGGGGGGGCCCACAGATACGCAGTATTTT. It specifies CASSFLAGGPTDTQYF.